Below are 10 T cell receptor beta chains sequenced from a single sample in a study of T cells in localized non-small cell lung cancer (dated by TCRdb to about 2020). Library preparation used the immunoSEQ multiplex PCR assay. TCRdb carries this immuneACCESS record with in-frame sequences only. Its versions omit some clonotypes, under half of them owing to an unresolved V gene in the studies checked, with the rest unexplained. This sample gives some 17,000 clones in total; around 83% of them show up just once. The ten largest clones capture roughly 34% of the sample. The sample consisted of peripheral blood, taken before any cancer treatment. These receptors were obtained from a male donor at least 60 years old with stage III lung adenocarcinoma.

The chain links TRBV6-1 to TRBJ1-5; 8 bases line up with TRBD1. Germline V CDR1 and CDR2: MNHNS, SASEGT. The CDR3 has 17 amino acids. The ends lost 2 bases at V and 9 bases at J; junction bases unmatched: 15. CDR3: CASSEPDLRQGLGPQHF. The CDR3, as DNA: TGTGCCAGCAGTGAACCCGACCTTAGACAGGGGTTGGGGCCCCAGCATTTT.

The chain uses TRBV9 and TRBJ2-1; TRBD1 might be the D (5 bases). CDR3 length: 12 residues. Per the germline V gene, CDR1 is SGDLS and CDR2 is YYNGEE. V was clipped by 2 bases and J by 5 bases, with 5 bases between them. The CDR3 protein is CASSVRDNEQFF. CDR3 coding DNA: TGTGCCAGCAGCGTCAGGGACAATGAGCAGTTCTTC.

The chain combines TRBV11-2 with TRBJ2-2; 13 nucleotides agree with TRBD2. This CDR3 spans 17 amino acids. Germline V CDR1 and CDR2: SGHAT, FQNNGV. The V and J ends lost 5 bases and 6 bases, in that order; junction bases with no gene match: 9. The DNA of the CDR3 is TGTGCCAGCAGCCCCCAACTAGCGGGGGGGCCCCCCGGGGAGCTGTTTTTT. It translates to CASSPQLAGGPPGELFF. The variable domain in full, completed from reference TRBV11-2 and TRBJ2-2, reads EAGVAQSPRYKIIEKRQSVAFWCNPISGHATLYWYQQILGQGPKLLIQFQNNGVVDDSQLPKDRFSAERLKGVDSTLKIQPAKLEDSAVYLCASSPQLAGGPPGELFFGEGSRLTVL.

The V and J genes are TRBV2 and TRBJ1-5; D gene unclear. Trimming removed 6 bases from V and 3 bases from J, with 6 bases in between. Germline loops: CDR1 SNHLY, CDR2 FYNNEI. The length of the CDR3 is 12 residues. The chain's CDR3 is CASRVFNQPQHF. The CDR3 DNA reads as TGTGCCAGCAGGGTGTTCAATCAGCCCCAGCATTTT.

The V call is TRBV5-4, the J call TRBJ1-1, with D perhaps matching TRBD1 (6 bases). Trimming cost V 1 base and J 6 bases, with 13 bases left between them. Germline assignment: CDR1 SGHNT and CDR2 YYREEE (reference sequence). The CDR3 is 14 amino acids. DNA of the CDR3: TGTGCCAGCAGCTTGTATACAGGGAGGGCTGAAGCTTTCTTT. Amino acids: CASSLYTGRAEAFF.

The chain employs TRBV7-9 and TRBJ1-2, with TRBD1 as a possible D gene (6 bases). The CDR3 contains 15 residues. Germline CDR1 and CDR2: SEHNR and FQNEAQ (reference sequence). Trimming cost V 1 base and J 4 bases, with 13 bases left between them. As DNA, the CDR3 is TGTGCCAGCAGCTTAGAGGGTGGCAGGGGCTATGGCTACACCTTC. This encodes CASSLEGGRGYGYTF. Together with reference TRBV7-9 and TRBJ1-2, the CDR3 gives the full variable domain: DTGVSQNPRHKITKRGQNVTFRCDPISEHNRLYWYRQTLGQGPEFLTYFQNEAQLEKSRLLSDRFSAERPKGSFSTLEIQRTEQGDSAMYLCASSLEGGRGYGYTFGSGTRLTVV.

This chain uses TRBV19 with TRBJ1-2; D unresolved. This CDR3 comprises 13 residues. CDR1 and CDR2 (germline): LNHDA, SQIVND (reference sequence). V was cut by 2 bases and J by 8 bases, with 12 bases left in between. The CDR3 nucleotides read TGTGCCAGTAGTATAAGCAAGCAAGGAGGCTACACCTTC. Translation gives CASSISKQGGYTF. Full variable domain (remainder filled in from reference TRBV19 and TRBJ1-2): DGGITQSPKYLFRKEGQNVTLSCEQNLNHDAMYWYRQDPGQGLRLIYYSQIVNDFQKGDIAEGYSVSREKKESFPLTVTSAQKNPTAFYLCASSISKQGGYTFGSGTRLTVV.

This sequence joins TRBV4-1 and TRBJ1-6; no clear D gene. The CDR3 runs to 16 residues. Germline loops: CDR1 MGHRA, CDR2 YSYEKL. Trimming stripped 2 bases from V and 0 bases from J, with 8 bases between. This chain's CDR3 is CASSQQEYSYNSPLHF. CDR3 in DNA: TGCGCCAGCAGCCAACAGGAATACTCCTATAATTCACCCCTCCACTTT.

The CDR3 bases are TGTGCGAGCCACAGGGGCGATTCCTACGAGCAGTACTTC. Its protein product is CASHRGDSYEQYF. The chain is built from TRBV2 and TRBJ2-7; TRBD1 matches at 7 bases. The CDR3 sequence is 13 residues long. Germline-derived CDR1 and CDR2 are SNHLY and FYNNEI.

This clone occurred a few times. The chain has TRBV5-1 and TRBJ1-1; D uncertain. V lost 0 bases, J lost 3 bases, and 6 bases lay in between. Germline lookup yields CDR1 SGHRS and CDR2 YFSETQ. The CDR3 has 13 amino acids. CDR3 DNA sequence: TGCGCCAGCAGCTTGGGCGGGGACACTGAAGCTTTCTTT. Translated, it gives CASSLGGDTEAFF.